This entry lists 11 T cell receptor beta chains sequenced from one sample in a study of blood T cell repertoires in COVID-19. Clones were read by immunoSEQ multiplex PCR, and TCRdb kept only the in-frame ones, dropping some. This sample has approximately 200,000 clones, with just under 90% found just once. The sample taken for sequencing was PBMCs or T cells enriched from blood (not recorded which). The receptors were sampled from a man younger than 40 who had recovered from COVID-19.

The chain links TRBV7-6 to TRBJ1-4; 7 nucleotides align to TRBD1. J was trimmed by 12 bases and V by 6 bases; bases with no gene match: 13. The CDR3 runs 14 residues. Germline V CDR1 and CDR2: SGHVS, FNYEAQ. CDR3 protein: CASRRQGELGELFF. The CDR3 DNA sequence: TGTGCCAGCAGACGACAGGGTGAGCTTGGCGAACTGTTTTTT.

V is TRBV4-1 and J is TRBJ1-1; 7 bases map to TRBD1. There are 15 residues in the CDR3. Germline V gene data show CDR1 as MGHRA and CDR2 as YSYEKL. V lost 4 bases, J lost 0 bases, and 5 bases stayed unmatched. CDR3 protein: CASSLLGTVNTEAFF. Here the CDR3 DNA reads TGCGCCAGCAGCCTTCTGGGGACAGTGAACACTGAAGCTTTCTTT.

The rearrangement uses TRBV5-5 and TRBJ1-3; the match to TRBD1 covers 9 bases. The CDR3 extends over 18 amino acids. Trimming took 4 bases from V and 3 from J; bases not matched to a gene: 14. Germline loops: CDR1 SGHKS, CDR2 YYEKEE (reference sequence). CDR3 residues: CASSPGQGGSVYGNTIYF. For the CDR3, the DNA is TGTGCCAGCAGCCCGGGACAGGGAGGATCAGTGTATGGAAACACCATATATTTT.

The J gene is TRBJ2-7, the V gene TRBV29-1; 10 nucleotides agree with TRBD1. The V gene end was trimmed by 1 base and the J gene end by 7 bases; junction bases not matched to a gene: 10. CDR3 length: 15 residues. Germline assignment: CDR1 SQVTM and CDR2 ANQGSEA. The CDR3 sequence: CSVEALRDRGVEQYF. Here the CDR3 DNA reads TGCAGCGTTGAAGCCTTACGGGACAGGGGAGTTGAGCAGTACTTC.

The CDR3 here is CASSMTGSPTNEKLFF. Here the CDR3 DNA reads TGCGCCAGCAGCATGACAGGATCTCCAACTAATGAAAAACTGTTTTTT. The genes are TRBV10-2 and TRBJ1-4, with D possibly TRBD1 on 6 matching bases. Trimming stripped 6 bases from V and 0 bases from J, with 14 bases between. The CDR3 extends over 16 amino acids. Germline V CDR1 and CDR2: WSHSY, SAAADI.

V gene TRBV19 combines with J gene TRBJ2-1; 10 bases agree with TRBD2. J lost 8 bases, V lost 8 bases, and 6 bases had no gene match. Germline V gene sequence: CDR1 LNHDA, CDR2 SQIVND (reference sequence). The CDR3 runs to 13 residues. The CDR3 here is CASSSGSPDEQFF. The CDR3 bases are TGTGCCAGTTCTAGCGGGAGCCCGGATGAGCAGTTCTTC.

The rearrangement uses TRBV4-1 and TRBJ1-1; D perhaps matches TRBD1 (6 bases). The CDR3 is 14 residues long. Germline V gives CDR1 MGHRA, CDR2 YSYEKL. V lost 6 bases and J lost 1, with 12 bases in between. The CDR3 sequence is CASRGTLKNTEAFF. DNA for the CDR3: TGCGCCAGCAGGGGGACATTAAAGAACACTGAAGCTTTCTTT.

This clone has just one count. This sequence joins TRBV12-3 or TRBV12-4 and TRBJ2-2; D is unresolved. V dropped 0 bases and J dropped 6 bases, with 5 bases sitting between them. The CDR3 covers 13 residues. The CDR3 bases are TGTGCCAGCAGTTTAGCTAGAGCCGGGGAGCTGTTTTTT. Residues: CASSLARAGELFF.

The chain links TRBV24-1 to TRBJ2-7, with TRBD1 identical over 11 bases. This CDR3 has 15 residues. The germline V gene encodes CDR1 KGHDR and CDR2 SFDVKD. V trimming: 3 bases; J trimming: 7 bases; junction bases outside the gene matches: 7. The CDR3 reads CATSDGTGGKGEQYF. CDR3 in DNA: TGTGCCACCAGTGATGGGACAGGGGGAAAGGGTGAGCAGTACTTC.

This clone was detected once. The chain carries TRBV28 and TRBJ2-7; no clear D gene. V lost 3 bases and J 7 bases, leaving 16 bases between the germline ends. Per the germline V gene, CDR1 is MDHEN and CDR2 is SYDVKM. The CDR3 totals 14 residues. The CDR3 here is CASSFLDTFDEQYF. Written as DNA, the CDR3 is TGTGCCAGCAGTTTTTTAGACACCTTTGATGAGCAGTACTTC.

CDR3 loop: CASSPHRGAQGYTF. As DNA, the CDR3 is TGTGCCAGCAGCCCACATCGGGGGGCGCAAGGCTACACCTTC. The chain joins TRBV3-1 (or the pseudogene TRBV3-2) to TRBJ1-2; D possibly corresponds to TRBD1 (6 bases). Between the trimmed V and J ends, which lost 4 bases and 8 bases, there was a span of 17 bases. The CDR3 contains 14 residues. Germline loops: CDR1 LGHDT, CDR2 YNNKEL (reference sequence).